The entry that follows covers one T cell receptor beta chain sequence. Its antigen is as yet unknown. Investigators performed immunoSEQ version v3.0 at survey level. This table comes from immunoSEQ multiplex PCR, and its TCRdb copy is limited to in-frame clones, with some not included. Of around 15,000 clones listed, around 95% are singletons. This record belongs to a study of long-term antiretroviral therapy in people with HIV. Germline-derived CDR1 and CDR2 are MDHEN and SYDVKM. The V end lost 5 bases, the J end lost 0 bases, and 14 bases lay between the germline ends. The CDR3 extends over 17 amino acids. General study findings and limits: ART adherence was not documented, and neither viral resistance nor therapy changes had any data.

The chain combines TRBV28 with TRBJ2-6, with TRBD2 as a possible D gene (6 bases). The source of this sequence is a man in his thirties or forties with HIV. The material sequenced was unsorted PBMCs, taken approximately 11 years after starting antiretroviral therapy. In DNA form, the CDR3 reads TGTGCCAGCAGTGGAGGGGTATCGGGCTCTGGGGCCAACGTCCTGACTTTC. As protein: CASSGGVSGSGANVLTF.